This T cell receptor (beta chain) was sequenced during a study of blood T cell repertoires in COVID-19. Study context: Specimens from acute and convalescent COVID-19 originated in the United States, Italy and Spain. The analysed material was cDNA or gDNA that came from T cells, B-cell-depleted T cells, or PBMCs.

From germline, CDR1 is MGHDK and CDR2 SYGVNS. Trimming removed 4 bases at V and 8 bases at J, with 17 bases between. This CDR3 has 15 amino acids. In the authors' workflow: Estimation of nucleated cell counts relied on the amplification of reference gene primers. Clones were read by immunoSEQ multiplex PCR, and TCRdb kept only the in-frame ones, dropping some. V, J and clone size were drawn from that table, and D and trimming were deduced from the DNA. The sample has around 400,000 clones, over 75% seen once. Sequenced input: peripheral blood. V is TRBV25-1 and J is TRBJ1-4; D uncertain. The sequence came from a woman in her twenties or thirties with COVID-19, enrolled during active disease. This chain's CDR3 is CASSVRGNGREKLFF. DNA of the CDR3: TGTGCCAGCAGTGTTCGAGGGAACGGTCGGGAAAAACTGTTTTTT. The variable domain in full, completed from reference TRBV25-1 and TRBJ1-4, reads EADIYQTPRYLVIGTGKKITLECSQTMGHDKMYWYQQDPGMELHLIHYSYGVNSTEKGDLSSESTVSRIRTEHFPLTLESARPSHTSQYLCASSVRGNGREKLFFGSGTQLSVL.